Presented here are 31 T cell receptor beta chains from one specimen sequenced in a study of CD8 T cells in ankylosing spondylitis. TCRdb called the 5' RACE reads again in MiXCR, with one record for every CDR3 protein. The sample has nearly 250,000 distinct CDR3 sequences; roughly 32% are singletons. Material for sequencing was blood, either unsorted or a sorted T cell fraction (not recorded which). These receptors were collected from a male donor with ankylosing spondylitis or in good health (not recorded which).

This clonotype was picked up a small number of times. The genes are TRBV6-4 and TRBJ2-7, with TRBD2 matching over 13 bases. Germline CDR1 MRHNA, CDR2 SNTAGT. CDR3 length: 14 amino acids. Unmatched junction bases numbered 6, after V lost 7 bases and J lost 6 bases. The DNA of the CDR3 is TGTGCCAGCACCACTAGCGGGGGGGCCCGCGAGCAGTACTTC. It encodes CASTTSGGAREQYF.

This clonotype appeared a single time. The chain is built from TRBV5-1 and TRBJ2-1, with 15 bases lining up with TRBD2. Germline trimming cut 2 bases from V and 5 bases from J; bases unmatched to any gene: 8. In germline, CDR1 is SGHRS, CDR2 YFSETQ. The CDR3 consists of 18 residues. Here the CDR3 DNA reads TGCGCCAGCAGCTTCCCCGGGACTAGCGGGGGGCAAAACAATGAGCAGTTCTTC. This codes for CASSFPGTSGGQNNEQFF.

This clonotype was recorded a few times. The chain has TRBV25-1 and TRBJ1-1; D is ambiguous. Germline-derived CDR1 and CDR2 are MGHDK and SYGVNS. This CDR3 spans 14 amino acids. Trimming stripped 5 bases from V and 1 base from J, with 11 bases between. The DNA of the CDR3 is TGTGCCAGCAGTAGAAGAGGGCAGAACACTGAAGCTTTCTTT. Encoded protein: CASSRRGQNTEAFF.

This clonotype was picked up a small number of times. The V and J genes are TRBV6-5 and TRBJ1-5; no clear D. The CDR3 contains 13 residues. Germline loops: CDR1 MNHEY, CDR2 SVGAGI. With 0 bases removed from V and 4 bases from J, the gap between germline ends came to 4 bases. CDR3 sequence (DNA): TGTGCCAGCAGTTACTCCTATAATCAGCCCCAGCATTTT. Translation gives CASSYSYNQPQHF.

V gene TRBV5-5 combines with J gene TRBJ1-1; 7 bases map to TRBD1. Looked up from germline, CDR1 is SGHKS and CDR2 is YYEKEE (reference sequence). The CDR3 is made up of 18 amino acids. The trim removed 2 bases at V and 4 bases at J, leaving 17 bases unmatched. The DNA for the CDR3 is TGTGCCAGCAGCTTTACACAGGGGTGGGAACTTGCGAGCACTGAAGCTTTCTTT. Translated, it gives CASSFTQGWELASTEAFF.

This sequence joins TRBV18 and TRBJ2-3, with D possibly being TRBD1 (6 bases). The CDR3 runs to 14 residues. Germline V gene sequence: CDR1 KGHSH, CDR2 LQKENI. With 5 bases removed from V and 3 bases from J, the gap between germline ends came to 12 bases. The CDR3 DNA is TGTGCCAGCTCATCCAGGGGTATTACAGATACGCAGTATTTT. Its protein product is CASSSRGITDTQYF.

J is TRBJ2-5 and V is TRBV12-3 or TRBV12-4; 15 bases map to TRBD2. The ends lost 8 bases at V and 4 bases at J; junction bases unmatched: 8. CDR3 length equals 16 residues. The CDR3 DNA follows: TGTGCCAGCCAAGGTTGGGGACTAGCGGGGGGAGAGACCCAGTACTTC. The encoded protein is CASQGWGLAGGETQYF.

The sample holds a few counts of this clonotype. The gene calls are TRBV4-2 and TRBJ1-4; D gene uncertain. Trimming stripped 4 bases from V and 6 bases from J, with 12 bases between. Per germline, CDR1 LGHNA and CDR2 YNFKEQ. This CDR3 has 14 amino acids. The CDR3 sequence: CASSPRENDEKLFF. For the CDR3, the DNA is TGTGCCAGCAGCCCGAGGGAGAACGATGAAAAACTGTTTTTT.

V usage is TRBV6-1 and J usage is TRBJ2-3; D unresolved. Trimming stripped 3 bases from V and 0 bases from J, with 16 bases between. This CDR3 has 17 residues. Germline V lookup: CDR1 MNHNS, CDR2 SASEGT. Here the CDR3 reads CASSDFGDTTSTDTQYF. CDR3 bases: TGTGCCAGCAGTGATTTTGGGGATACCACTAGCACAGATACGCAGTATTTT.

The chain combines TRBV20-1 with TRBJ2-7; a weak D match, TRBD2 (5 bases). CDR1 and CDR2 (germline): DFQATT, SNEGSKA (reference sequence). Trimming took off 3 bases at V and 2 bases at J, with 11 bases between the two ends. This CDR3 comprises 13 residues. CDR3: CSASRLAPYEQYF. CDR3 in DNA: TGCAGTGCTAGCCGCCTAGCCCCCTACGAGCAGTACTTC.

This clonotype was observed a few times. The rearrangement links TRBV7-2 to TRBJ2-5; D not certain. The CDR3 runs 14 residues. Trimming removed 5 bases from V and 1 base from J, with 11 bases in between. Germline CDR1 and CDR2: SGHTA and FQGNSA. CDR3 residues: CASSPTLIQETQYF. As DNA, the CDR3 is TGTGCCAGCAGCCCCACCCTAATCCAAGAGACCCAGTACTTC.

The rearrangement joins TRBV12-3 or TRBV12-4 to TRBJ2-7; D may be TRBD2 (5 bases). The CDR3 extends over 13 amino acids. V lost 3 bases and J lost 1, with 7 bases in between. Here the CDR3 DNA reads TGTGCCAGCAGTTTCGGGATTTCCTACGAGCAGTACTTC. Amino acids: CASSFGISYEQYF.

The V gene is TRBV29-1, the J gene TRBJ1-1; 7 bases match TRBD1. The CDR3 is made up of 14 amino acids. Germline V gives CDR1 SQVTM, CDR2 ANQGSEA. V gave up 2 bases and J gave up 5 bases; unmatched junction bases: 8. The CDR3 region is CSVEKTGVNTEAFF. As DNA, the CDR3 is TGCAGCGTTGAAAAAACAGGGGTTAATACTGAAGCTTTCTTT.

This sequence joins TRBV11-2 and TRBJ1-2; D ambiguous. V lost 5 bases to trimming and J lost 7 bases, with 20 bases between them. Per the germline V gene, CDR1 is SGHAT and CDR2 is FQNNGV. The CDR3 loop spans 15 amino acids. The CDR3 here is CASSPYHGPAVGYTF. The CDR3 DNA sequence: TGTGCCAGCAGCCCATACCATGGACCGGCCGTTGGCTACACCTTC.

The CDR3 reads CSARGAAQETQYF. The CDR3 DNA sequence: TGCAGTGCCCGTGGGGCAGCACAAGAGACCCAGTACTTC. This chain connects TRBV20-1 to TRBJ2-5; possible D gene TRBD1, 5 bases. V gave up 6 bases and J gave up 2 bases, with 13 bases separating them. The CDR3 extends over 13 amino acids. Germline values: CDR1 DFQATT, CDR2 SNEGSKA (reference sequence).

The rearrangement links TRBV6-5 to TRBJ1-3, with D perhaps matching TRBD1 (5 bases). Germline-derived CDR1 and CDR2 are MNHEY and SVGAGI. The CDR3 length is 16 residues. V was cut by 2 bases and J by 6 bases, with 17 bases left in between. The CDR3 bases are TGTGCCAGCAGTTACCTAGACAGCCTCGGCGAAAACACCATATATTTT. It is translated as CASSYLDSLGENTIYF.

The sample holds a few counts of this clonotype. The CDR3 nucleotides read TGTGCCAGCAGTTTACAGAGTAAAGCTTTCTTT. Its translation: CASSLQSKAFF. This chain uses TRBV12-3 or TRBV12-4 with TRBJ1-1; no clear D gene. V was shortened by 2 bases and J by 9 bases, with 7 bases between the two germline ends. CDR3 length equals 11 residues.

In its sample, this clonotype was seen many times. The rearrangement joins TRBV20-1 to TRBJ1-5; a weak D match, TRBD1 (5 bases). Trimming shortened V by 4 bases and J by 5 bases, and 15 bases separated the two germline ends. Germline CDR1 DFQATT, CDR2 SNEGSKA (reference sequence). The CDR3 is 14 amino acids. CDR3 in amino acids: CSAKGGGDYQPQHF. In DNA form, the CDR3 reads TGCAGTGCTAAAGGTGGGGGGGATTATCAGCCCCAGCATTTT.

The rearrangement joins TRBV5-5 to TRBJ2-5; D not certain. Trimming pared 2 bases from V and 2 bases from J, leaving 7 bases between. This CDR3 spans 13 amino acids. Germline V lookup: CDR1 SGHKS, CDR2 YYEKEE (reference sequence). This CDR3 reads CASSFVSQETQYF. The CDR3 DNA follows: TGTGCCAGCAGCTTCGTGTCACAAGAGACCCAGTACTTC.

This clonotype was counted between two and nine times. The chain uses TRBV15 and TRBJ2-5; tentatively, D is TRBD1 or TRBD2 (5 bases each). The CDR3 has 16 amino acids. Deletions cut 3 bases from V and 3 bases from J, with 17 bases between. Germline assignment: CDR1 LNHNV and CDR2 YYDKDF (reference sequence). The CDR3 loop is CATSRGRGTVKETQYF. The DNA for the CDR3 is TGTGCCACCAGCAGGGGCAGAGGGACGGTTAAAGAGACCCAGTACTTC.

This sequence joins TRBV29-1 and TRBJ2-1; no clear D. Trimming pared 2 bases from V and 12 bases from J, leaving 14 bases between. Germline CDR1 reads SQVTM; CDR2 reads ANQGSEA. The CDR3 totals 12 residues. The CDR3 protein is CSVERQNTGQFF. Written as DNA, the CDR3 is TGCAGCGTTGAACGCCAGAACACGGGGCAGTTCTTC.

The V and J genes are TRBV9 and TRBJ1-2; unclear D gene. CDR3 length: 14 residues. CDR1 and CDR2 from the germline V gene are SGDLS and YYNGEE. Trimming removed 0 bases at V and 4 bases at J, with 10 bases between. The DNA for the CDR3 is TGTGCCAGCAGCGTAGAAGAGGGAGGCTATGGCTACACCTTC. As protein: CASSVEEGGYGYTF.

This clonotype was picked up a small number of times. The chain is built from TRBV12-3 or TRBV12-4 and TRBJ2-7; D uncertain. CDR3 length: 16 amino acids. The germline V and J ends were trimmed by 2 bases and 0 bases, with 14 bases remaining between them. This CDR3 reads CASSLFLSGDSYEQYF. CDR3 DNA: TGTGCCAGCAGTTTATTTTTGTCAGGAGACTCCTACGAGCAGTACTTC.

The genes are TRBV11-2 and TRBJ1-1; the D gene is possibly TRBD1 (5 bases). The CDR3 is made up of 14 amino acids. V lost 3 bases to trimming and J lost 0 bases, with 8 bases between them. The germline V gene encodes CDR1 SGHAT and CDR2 FQNNGV. CDR3 loop: CASSFIRVNTEAFF. In DNA, the CDR3 is TGTGCCAGCAGCTTTATCAGGGTGAACACTGAAGCTTTCTTT. The entire variable domain, with the rest obtained from reference TRBV11-2 and TRBJ1-1, is as follows: EAGVAQSPRYKIIEKRQSVAFWCNPISGHATLYWYQQILGQGPKLLIQFQNNGVVDDSQLPKDRFSAERLKGVDSTLKIQPAKLEDSAVYLCASSFIRVNTEAFFGQGTRLTVV.

This clonotype was observed many times. The chain recombines TRBV12-3 or TRBV12-4 with TRBJ1-6; possible D gene TRBD1, 5 bases. This CDR3 contains 13 residues. V was trimmed by 2 bases and J by 8 bases, leaving 7 bases between them. CDR3 nucleotide sequence: TGTGCCAGCAGTTTATTGGGGGATTCACCCCTCCACTTT. Its protein is CASSLLGDSPLHF.

V usage is TRBV12-3 or TRBV12-4 and J usage is TRBJ2-7; maybe TRBD1 (6 bases). The CDR3 contains 14 residues. V gave up 6 bases and J gave up 1 base, with 13 bases separating them. The CDR3: CASSREGQSYEQYF. CDR3 DNA sequence: TGTGCCAGCAGCCGCGAGGGACAATCCTACGAGCAGTACTTC.

CDR3 in amino acids: CASSQTVGGITDTQYF. CDR3 nucleotides: TGTGCCAGCAGCCAGACCGTAGGGGGTATCACAGATACGCAGTATTTT. The gene calls are TRBV3-1 and TRBJ2-3; maybe TRBD1 (6 bases). This CDR3 has 16 residues. V lost 3 bases, J lost 2 bases, and 15 bases lay in between. Looked up from germline, CDR1 is LGHDT and CDR2 is YNNKEL (reference sequence).

V gene TRBV24-1 combines with J gene TRBJ2-3, with D uncertain. The CDR3 is 15 amino acids. Trimming removed 4 bases at V and 0 bases at J, with 10 bases between. The germline gives CDR1 KGHDR, CDR2 SFDVKD. CDR3 nucleotides: TGTGCCACCAGTGAATTGTCGGCCAGCACAGATACGCAGTATTTT. Protein product: CATSELSASTDTQYF.

This chain links TRBV11-2 with TRBJ2-7; D is perhaps TRBD1 (6 bases). Germline CDR1 reads SGHAT; CDR2 reads FQNNGV. Trimming removed 4 bases from V and 5 bases from J, with 15 bases in between. The CDR3 length is 14 residues. The DNA of the CDR3 is TGTGCCAGCAGCTCCGAGCAGGGGTGGGACGAGCAGTACTTC. It translates to CASSSEQGWDEQYF.

The chain has TRBV20-1 and TRBJ2-7; D gene uncertain. V was cut by 4 bases and J by 0 bases, with 10 bases left in between. The CDR3 totals 13 residues. From germline, CDR1 is DFQATT and CDR2 SNEGSKA (reference sequence). The CDR3, as DNA: TGCAGTGCTACACATGTGAGCTCCTACGAGCAGTACTTC. It translates to CSATHVSSYEQYF.

This clonotype was seen a handful of times. J is TRBJ1-2 and V is TRBV6-5; D ambiguous. The CDR3 contains 16 residues. Germline CDR1 and CDR2: MNHEY and SVGAGI. V lost 6 bases and J lost 7, with 24 bases in between. CDR3 sequence: CASSFTESRRHSGYTF. The CDR3 nucleotides read TGTGCCAGCAGCTTTACCGAGTCCCGTCGACATAGTGGCTACACCTTC.